Described below is a single T cell receptor (beta chain) sequence and its context. Its antigen is unknown. This specimen belongs to a study of cytomegalovirus exposure and HLA in healthy donors. Study in general: In an early release, HLA-typed donors contributed approximately 80 million unique TCR sequences. Study-wide findings and caveats: Reports indicate that TCR beta sequences accurately predicted the HLA-A and HLA-B alleles of most subjects. Clonal expansion was found to be greater in HLA-associated TCR beta chains than in equally common others in a later analysis.

The PCR used 60 Vbeta and 13 Jbeta primers. The method was immunoSEQ multiplex PCR; TCRdb's version includes in-frame clones alone and lacks a portion of them. The table lists 70,000 to 85,000 clones, roughly 65% of them singletons. The V end lost 6 bases, the J end lost 5 bases, and 19 bases lay between the germline ends. The germline V gene encodes CDR1 MDHEN and CDR2 SYDVKM. The CDR3 runs 15 residues. Sequencing was performed on PBMCs. The chain joins TRBV28 to TRBJ1-1; possible D gene TRBD1, 6 bases. This clonotype was obtained from a male donor in good health and CMV-seropositive. The CDR3 nucleotides read TGTGCCAGCAGCCCTTCCGGGACAAGGGATACTGAAGCTTTCTTT. It codes for CASSPSGTRDTEAFF.